Following are 18 T cell receptor beta chains from one sample sequenced in a study of CD8 T cells in ankylosing spondylitis. TCRdb processed the 5' RACE reads anew with MiXCR; each CDR3 protein has one entry. The sample records about 240,000 distinct CDR3 sequences, around 9.2% being singletons. Input material: blood, either unsorted or a sorted T cell fraction (not recorded which). The receptors were gathered from a male donor with ankylosing spondylitis or in good health (not recorded which).

This clonotype was recorded at least ten times. The V call is TRBV10-2, the J call TRBJ2-4; TRBD2 is a possible D gene (6 bases). The CDR3 sequence is 17 residues long. Looked up from germline, CDR1 is WSHSY and CDR2 is SAAADI. The V gene lost 7 bases and the J gene lost 8 bases, with 27 bases spanning the gap. The CDR3 DNA sequence: TGCGCCAGCACCGGCCTCCCCTTGCACAGGCCGGGGGACATTCAGTACTTC. Encoded protein: CASTGLPLHRPGDIQYF.

This clonotype was counted at least ten times. This chain uses TRBV7-9 with TRBJ2-7; D gene uncertain. CDR1 is SEHNR and CDR2 is FQNEAQ in the germline V gene (reference sequence). The CDR3 length is 15 residues. V lost 2 bases to trimming and J lost 2 bases, with 13 bases between them. CDR3 residues: CASSLHVMGTYEQYF. CDR3 sequence (DNA): TGTGCCAGCAGCTTACACGTGATGGGGACCTACGAGCAGTACTTC.

This clonotype was seen many times. The chain joins TRBV12-3 or TRBV12-4 to TRBJ2-1, with D perhaps TRBD1 (5 bases). This CDR3 has 13 residues. The V gene lost 6 bases and the J gene lost 2 bases, with 8 bases spanning the gap. For the CDR3, the DNA is TGTGCCAGCAGAAACAGGACCTACAATGAGCAGTTCTTC. Its translation: CASRNRTYNEQFF.

There are many counts of this clonotype. The V gene is TRBV20-1, the J gene TRBJ2-1; possible D gene TRBD1, 6 bases. Germline V gives CDR1 DFQATT, CDR2 SNEGSKA (reference sequence). This CDR3 has 14 residues. V was pared by 3 bases and J by 4 bases, with 13 bases between. Here the CDR3 reads CSARAGTTYNEQFF. The CDR3 nucleotides read TGCAGTGCTAGGGCCGGGACAACATACAATGAGCAGTTCTTC.

This clonotype occurred many times. The chain is built from TRBV7-2 and TRBJ2-7, with D unclear. V lost 1 base and J lost 7, with 8 bases in between. CDR3 length: 12 residues. Germline CDR1 reads SGHTA; CDR2 reads FQGNSA. This CDR3 is CASSLVSWEQYF. The CDR3 coding sequence is TGTGCCAGCAGCTTAGTTTCGTGGGAGCAGTACTTC. The full variable domain, in which reference TRBV7-2 and TRBJ2-7 provide the parts outside the CDR3, is GAGVSQSPSNKVTEKGKDVELRCDPISGHTALYWYRQSLGQGLEFLIYFQGNSAPDKSGLPSDRFSAERTGGSVSTLTIQRTQQEDSAVYLCASSLVSWEQYFGPGTRLTVT.

This clonotype was observed at least ten times. For the CDR3, the DNA is TGTGCTATCGGGCGGGGAGAGCCTACAGATACGCAGTATTTT. Translation: CAIGRGEPTDTQYF. The rearrangement joins TRBV6-2 or TRBV6-3 to TRBJ2-3; D may be TRBD2 (6 bases). This CDR3 spans 14 amino acids. In germline, CDR1 is MNHEY, CDR2 SVGEGT.

This clonotype has at least ten counts. The CDR3 DNA reads as TGTGCCAGCAGGGACAGAGCTACCGGGGAGCTGTTTTTT. Translated: CASRDRATGELFF. This sequence joins TRBV27 and TRBJ2-2, with D perhaps TRBD1 (6 bases). V gave up 6 bases and J gave up 5 bases, with 10 bases separating them. The germline CDR1 and CDR2 sequences are MNHEY and SMNVEV (reference sequence). This CDR3 is 13 amino acids long.

The chain links TRBV19 to TRBJ2-1; no clear D. This CDR3 has 14 amino acids. Trimming pared 5 bases from V and 2 bases from J, leaving 10 bases between. CDR1 LNHDA and CDR2 SQIVND come from the germline V gene (reference sequence). The CDR3 spells CASSSWEPYNEQFF. The CDR3 coding sequence is TGTGCCAGTAGTTCCTGGGAACCCTACAATGAGCAGTTCTTC.

This clonotype was seen repeatedly, ten times or more. J is TRBJ2-7 and V is TRBV30, with 10 positions matching TRBD1. Losses at the gene ends were 0 bases for V and 2 bases for J; bases not matched to a gene: 1. The CDR3 length is 14 residues. Germline assignment: CDR1 GTSNPN and CDR2 SVGIG (reference sequence). The CDR3 sequence is CAWSVGQGAYEQYF. CDR3 sequence (DNA): TGTGCCTGGAGTGTTGGACAGGGGGCCTACGAGCAGTACTTC.

Only a few counts were recorded for this clonotype. This rearrangement joins TRBV7-9 to TRBJ2-7; 9 bases agree with TRBD2. The CDR3 length is 16 residues. V lost 5 bases to trimming and J lost 5 bases; unmatched junction nucleotides: 13. The V gene's germline CDR1 is SEHNR and CDR2 FQNEAQ (reference sequence). CDR3 loop: CASSPRGAGGLNEQYF. DNA of the CDR3: TGTGCCAGCAGCCCACGCGGGGCGGGAGGGCTGAACGAGCAGTACTTC. The full variable domain, its missing parts supplied by reference TRBV7-9 and TRBJ2-7, is DTGVSQNPRHKITKRGQNVTFRCDPISEHNRLYWYRQTLGQGPEFLTYFQNEAQLEKSRLLSDRFSAERPKGSFSTLEIQRTEQGDSAMYLCASSPRGAGGLNEQYFGPGTRLTVT.

This clonotype was counted at least ten times. This rearrangement joins TRBV6-2 or TRBV6-3 to TRBJ2-3; no reliable D call. The V gene's germline CDR1 is MNHEY and CDR2 SVGEGT. This CDR3 comprises 12 residues. Trimming stripped 6 bases from V and 8 bases from J, with 12 bases between. DNA for the CDR3: TGTGCCAGCAGAACCTCAGGTGTTACGCAGTATTTT. Translating gives CASRTSGVTQYF.

This clonotype was seen repeatedly, ten times or more. This chain connects TRBV5-1 to TRBJ1-1; 9 bases line up with TRBD1. V dropped 4 bases and J dropped 4; count of bases not matched to a gene: 2. Germline V gives CDR1 SGHRS, CDR2 YFSETQ. The CDR3 length is 13 residues. The CDR3 here is CASSVTGGTEAFF. The CDR3, as DNA: TGCGCCAGCAGCGTGACAGGGGGCACTGAAGCTTTCTTT.

This clonotype showed up many times. The V gene is TRBV12-3 or TRBV12-4, the J gene TRBJ2-5, with D tentatively TRBD2 (5 bases). The CDR3 loop spans 14 amino acids. V shed 5 bases and J shed 5 bases, with 15 bases lying between them. In nucleotides, the CDR3 is TGTGCCAGCAGTCCTTCAACTAGATGGGAGACCCAGTACTTC. This codes for CASSPSTRWETQYF.

This clonotype was seen only a few times. V and J are TRBV4-3 and TRBJ1-2; no firm D call. Trimming removed 0 bases at V and 4 bases at J, with 15 bases between. Germline loops: CDR1 LGHNA, CDR2 YSLEER. CDR3 length: 16 residues. CDR3 amino acids: CASSQDRGLGIYGYTF. Here the CDR3 DNA reads TGCGCCAGCAGCCAAGATCGAGGGCTAGGGATCTATGGCTACACCTTC.

The sample holds many counts of this clonotype. This chain connects TRBV7-9 to TRBJ1-1, with D unclear. CDR3 length equals 15 residues. Germline CDR1 SEHNR, CDR2 FQNEAQ (reference sequence). Between the trimmed V and J ends, which lost 3 bases and 1 base, there was a span of 12 bases. Here the CDR3 reads CASSLSWGENTEAFF. The DNA for the CDR3 is TGTGCCAGCAGCTTGTCTTGGGGAGAGAACACTGAAGCTTTCTTT.

Comments on this clonotype: A read error is possible here, since a much larger clone lies one base away. V gene TRBV11-2 combines with J gene TRBJ2-1; 7 nucleotides line up with TRBD2. Germline CDR1 is SGHAT and CDR2 is FQNNGV. This CDR3 has 15 residues. The chain's CDR3 is CDSSWGGSSYNEQFF. The CDR3 DNA is TGTGACAGCAGCTGGGGCGGGAGCTCCTACAATGAGCAGTTCTTC.

This clonotype was picked up many times. The chain links TRBV5-1 to TRBJ2-1, with a tentative D call TRBD1 (5 bases). CDR3 length equals 14 residues. V gave up 4 bases and J gave up 4 bases, with 12 bases separating them. Germline V gene lookup returns CDR1 SGHRS and CDR2 YFSETQ. The CDR3 coding sequence is TGCGCCAGCAGCCGGTCCGACAGATACAATGAGCAGTTCTTC. It yields the protein CASSRSDRYNEQFF.

This clonotype was observed many times. The chain is built from TRBV15 and TRBJ2-4, with D possibly matching TRBD2 (6 bases). The CDR3 consists of 17 residues. Trimming left V 0 bases short and J 0 bases short, with 12 bases between. Germline V gene lookup returns CDR1 LNHNV and CDR2 YYDKDF (reference sequence). The CDR3 coding sequence is TGTGCCACCAGCAGAGATAATCGGGGGACAGCCAAAAACATTCAGTACTTC. Its translation: CATSRDNRGTAKNIQYF.